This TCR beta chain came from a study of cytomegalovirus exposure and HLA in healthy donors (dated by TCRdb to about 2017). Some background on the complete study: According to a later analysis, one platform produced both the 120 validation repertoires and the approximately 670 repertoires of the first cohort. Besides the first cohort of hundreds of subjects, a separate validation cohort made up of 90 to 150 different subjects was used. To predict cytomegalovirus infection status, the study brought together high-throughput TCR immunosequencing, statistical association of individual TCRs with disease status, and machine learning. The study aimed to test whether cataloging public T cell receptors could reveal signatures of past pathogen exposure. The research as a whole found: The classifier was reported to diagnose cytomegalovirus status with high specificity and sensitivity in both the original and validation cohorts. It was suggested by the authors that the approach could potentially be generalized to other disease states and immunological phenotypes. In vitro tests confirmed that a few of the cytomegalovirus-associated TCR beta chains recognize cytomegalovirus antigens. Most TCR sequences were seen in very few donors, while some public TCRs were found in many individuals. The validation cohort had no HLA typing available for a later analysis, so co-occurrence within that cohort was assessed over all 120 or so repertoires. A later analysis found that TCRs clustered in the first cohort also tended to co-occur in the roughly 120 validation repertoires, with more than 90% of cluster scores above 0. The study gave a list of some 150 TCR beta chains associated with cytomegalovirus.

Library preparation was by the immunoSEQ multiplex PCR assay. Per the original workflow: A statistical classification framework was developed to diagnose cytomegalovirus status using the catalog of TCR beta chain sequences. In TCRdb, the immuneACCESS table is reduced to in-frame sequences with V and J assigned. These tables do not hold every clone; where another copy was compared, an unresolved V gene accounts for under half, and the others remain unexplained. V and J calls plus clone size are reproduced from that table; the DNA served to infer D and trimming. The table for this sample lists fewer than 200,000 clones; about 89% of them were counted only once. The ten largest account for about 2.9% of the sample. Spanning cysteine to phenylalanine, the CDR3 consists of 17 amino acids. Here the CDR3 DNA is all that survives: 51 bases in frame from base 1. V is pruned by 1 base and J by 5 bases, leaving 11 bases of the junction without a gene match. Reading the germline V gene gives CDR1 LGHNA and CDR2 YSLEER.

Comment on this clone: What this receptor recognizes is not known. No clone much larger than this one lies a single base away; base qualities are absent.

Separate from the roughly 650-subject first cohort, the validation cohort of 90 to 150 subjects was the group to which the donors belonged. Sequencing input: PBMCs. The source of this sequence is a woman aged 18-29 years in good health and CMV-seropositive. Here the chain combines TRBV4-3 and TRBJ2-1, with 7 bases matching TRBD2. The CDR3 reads CASSQVKVGGLNNEQFF. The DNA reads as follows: TGCGCCAGCAGCCAAGTGAAGGTGGGAGGGTTAAACAATGAGCAGTTCTTC.